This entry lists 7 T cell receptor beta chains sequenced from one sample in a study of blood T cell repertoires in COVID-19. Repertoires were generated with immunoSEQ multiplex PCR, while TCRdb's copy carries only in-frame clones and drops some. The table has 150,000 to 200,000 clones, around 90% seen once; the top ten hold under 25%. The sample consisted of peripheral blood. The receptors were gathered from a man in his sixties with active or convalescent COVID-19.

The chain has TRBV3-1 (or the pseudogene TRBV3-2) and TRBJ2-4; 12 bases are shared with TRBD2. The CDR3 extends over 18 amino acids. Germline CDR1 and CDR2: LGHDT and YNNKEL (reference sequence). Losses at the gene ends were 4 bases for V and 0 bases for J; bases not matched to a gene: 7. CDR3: CASSRSSSGGVAKNIQYF. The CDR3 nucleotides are TGTGCCAGCAGCCGCTCCTCTAGCGGGGGGGTAGCCAAAAACATTCAGTACTTC.

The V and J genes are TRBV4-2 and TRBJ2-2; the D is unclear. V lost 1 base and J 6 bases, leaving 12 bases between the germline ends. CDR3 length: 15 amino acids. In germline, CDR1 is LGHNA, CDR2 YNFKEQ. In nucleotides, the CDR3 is TGTGCCAGCAGCCAAGGGCCCACCCAGGCCGGGGAGCTGTTTTTT. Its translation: CASSQGPTQAGELFF.

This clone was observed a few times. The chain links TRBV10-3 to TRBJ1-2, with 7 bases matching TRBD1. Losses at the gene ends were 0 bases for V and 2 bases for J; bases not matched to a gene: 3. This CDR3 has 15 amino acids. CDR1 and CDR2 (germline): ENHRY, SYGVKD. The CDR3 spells CAISESETGNYGYTF. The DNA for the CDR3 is TGTGCCATCAGTGAGTCTGAGACAGGGAACTATGGCTACACCTTC.

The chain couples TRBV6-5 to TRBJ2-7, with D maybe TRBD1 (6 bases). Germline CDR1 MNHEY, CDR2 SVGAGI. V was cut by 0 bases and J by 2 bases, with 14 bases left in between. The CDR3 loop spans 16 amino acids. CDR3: CASSYSTGTHPYEQYF. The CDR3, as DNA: TGTGCCAGCAGTTACTCGACCGGGACACATCCCTACGAGCAGTACTTC.

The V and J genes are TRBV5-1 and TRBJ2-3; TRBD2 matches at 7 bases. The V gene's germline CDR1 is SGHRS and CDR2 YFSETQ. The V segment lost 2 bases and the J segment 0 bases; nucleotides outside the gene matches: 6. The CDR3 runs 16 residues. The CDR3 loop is CASSLRDYLSTDTQYF. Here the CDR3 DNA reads TGCGCCAGCAGCTTAAGGGACTATCTGAGCACAGATACGCAGTATTTT.

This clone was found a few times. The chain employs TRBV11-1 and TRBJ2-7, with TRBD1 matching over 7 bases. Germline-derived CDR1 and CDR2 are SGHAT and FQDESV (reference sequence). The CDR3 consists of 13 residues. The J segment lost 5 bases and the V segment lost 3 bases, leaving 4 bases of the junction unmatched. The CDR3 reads CASSFDRANEQYF. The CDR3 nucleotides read TGTGCCAGCAGCTTTGACAGGGCCAACGAGCAGTACTTC.

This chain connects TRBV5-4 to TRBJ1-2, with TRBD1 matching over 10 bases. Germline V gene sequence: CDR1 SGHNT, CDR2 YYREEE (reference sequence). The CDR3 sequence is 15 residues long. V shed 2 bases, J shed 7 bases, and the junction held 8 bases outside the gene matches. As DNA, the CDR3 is TGTGCCAGCAGCTTTCCGGGACAGGGGAAAGGTGGCTACACCTTC. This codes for CASSFPGQGKGGYTF.